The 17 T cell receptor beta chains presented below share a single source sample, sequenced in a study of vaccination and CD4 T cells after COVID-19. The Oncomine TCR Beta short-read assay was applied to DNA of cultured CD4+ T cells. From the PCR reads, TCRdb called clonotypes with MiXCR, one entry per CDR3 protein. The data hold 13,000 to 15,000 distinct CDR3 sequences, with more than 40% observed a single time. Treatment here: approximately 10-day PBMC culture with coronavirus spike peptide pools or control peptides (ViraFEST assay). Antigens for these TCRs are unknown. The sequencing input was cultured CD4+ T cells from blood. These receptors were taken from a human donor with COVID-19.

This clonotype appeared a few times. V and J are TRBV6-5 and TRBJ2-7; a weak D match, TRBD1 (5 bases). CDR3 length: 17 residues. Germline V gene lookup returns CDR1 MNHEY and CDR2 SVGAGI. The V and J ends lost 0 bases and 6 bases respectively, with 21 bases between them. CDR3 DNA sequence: TGTGCCAGCAGTTACTCGGGTAGAAGCCAGGGATCGATCGAGCAGTACTTC. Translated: CASSYSGRSQGSIEQYF.

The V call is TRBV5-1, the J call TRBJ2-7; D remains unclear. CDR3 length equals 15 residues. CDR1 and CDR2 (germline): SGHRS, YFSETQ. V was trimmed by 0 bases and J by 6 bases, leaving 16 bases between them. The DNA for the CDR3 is TGCGCCAGCAGCTTGGCTTCACGAGGTGGTAGCGAGCAGTACTTC. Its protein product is CASSLASRGGSEQYF.

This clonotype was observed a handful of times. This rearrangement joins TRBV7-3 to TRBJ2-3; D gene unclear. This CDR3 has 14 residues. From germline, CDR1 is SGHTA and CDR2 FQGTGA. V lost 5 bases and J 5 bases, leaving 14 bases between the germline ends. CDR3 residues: CASSHLPKRDTQYF. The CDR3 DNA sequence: TGTGCCAGCAGCCACCTACCTAAACGAGATACGCAGTATTTT.

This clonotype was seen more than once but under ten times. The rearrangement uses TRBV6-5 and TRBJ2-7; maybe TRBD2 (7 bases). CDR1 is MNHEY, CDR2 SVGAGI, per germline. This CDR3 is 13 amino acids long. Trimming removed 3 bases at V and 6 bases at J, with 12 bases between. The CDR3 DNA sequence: TGTGCCAGCAGTTATGGGCGGGGGCGCGAGCAGTACTTC. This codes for CASSYGRGREQYF.

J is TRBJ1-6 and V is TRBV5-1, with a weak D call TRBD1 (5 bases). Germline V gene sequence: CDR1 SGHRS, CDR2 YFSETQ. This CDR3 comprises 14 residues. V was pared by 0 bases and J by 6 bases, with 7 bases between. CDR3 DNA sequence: TGCGCCAGCAGCTTGGCAGGGATTAATTCACCCCTCCACTTT. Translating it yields CASSLAGINSPLHF.

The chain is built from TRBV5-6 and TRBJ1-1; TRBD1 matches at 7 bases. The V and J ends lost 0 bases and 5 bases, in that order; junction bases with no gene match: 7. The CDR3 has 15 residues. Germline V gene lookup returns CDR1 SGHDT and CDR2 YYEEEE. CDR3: CASSLVRQGETEAFF. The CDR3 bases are TGTGCCAGCAGCTTGGTACGACAGGGAGAAACTGAAGCTTTCTTT.

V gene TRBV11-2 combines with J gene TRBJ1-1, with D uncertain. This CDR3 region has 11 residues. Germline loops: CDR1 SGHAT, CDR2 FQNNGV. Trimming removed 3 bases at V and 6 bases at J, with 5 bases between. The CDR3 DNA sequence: TGTGCCAGCAGCTTCATATCTGAAGCTTTCTTT. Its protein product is CASSFISEAFF.

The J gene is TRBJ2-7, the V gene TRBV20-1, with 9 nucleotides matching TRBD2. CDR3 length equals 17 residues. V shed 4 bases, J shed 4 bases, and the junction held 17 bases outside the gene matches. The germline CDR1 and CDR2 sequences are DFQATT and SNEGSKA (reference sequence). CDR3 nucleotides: TGCAGTGCTACCCTAATAAGCGGGGGGCTTCCTGGGTACGAGCAGTACTTC. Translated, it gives CSATLISGGLPGYEQYF.

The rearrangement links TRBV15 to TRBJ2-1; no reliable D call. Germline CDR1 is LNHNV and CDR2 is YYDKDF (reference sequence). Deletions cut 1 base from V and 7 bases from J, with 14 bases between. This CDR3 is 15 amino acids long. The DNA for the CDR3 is TGTGCCACCAGCAGAGTGACGGGTAGCTTGAATGAGCAGTTCTTC. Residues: CATSRVTGSLNEQFF.

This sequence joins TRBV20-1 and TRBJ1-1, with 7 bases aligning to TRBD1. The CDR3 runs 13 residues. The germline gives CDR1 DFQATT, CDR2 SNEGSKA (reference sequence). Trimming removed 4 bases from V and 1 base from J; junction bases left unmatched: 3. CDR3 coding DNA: TGCAGTGCTAACAGGGGAGGGAACACTGAAGCTTTCTTT. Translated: CSANRGGNTEAFF.

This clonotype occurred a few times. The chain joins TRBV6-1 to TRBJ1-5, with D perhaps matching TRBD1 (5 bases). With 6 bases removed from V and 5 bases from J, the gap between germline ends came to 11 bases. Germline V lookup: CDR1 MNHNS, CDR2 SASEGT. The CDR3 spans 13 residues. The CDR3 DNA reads TGTGCCAGCAGCTCGGGACGGGATCAGCCCCAGCATTTT. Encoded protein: CASSSGRDQPQHF.

The CDR3 protein is CASSPGTSYEQYF. The CDR3 nucleotides read TGTGCCAGCAGTCCGGGTACCTCCTACGAGCAGTACTTC. The rearrangement joins TRBV25-1 to TRBJ2-7; D not resolved. The CDR3 consists of 13 residues. V was shortened by 5 bases and J by 0 bases, with 8 bases between the two germline ends. Germline-derived CDR1 and CDR2 are MGHDK and SYGVNS.

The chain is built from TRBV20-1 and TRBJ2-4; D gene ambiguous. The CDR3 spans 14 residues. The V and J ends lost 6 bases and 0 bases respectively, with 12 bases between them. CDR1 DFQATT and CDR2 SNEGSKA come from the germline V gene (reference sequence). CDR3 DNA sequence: TGCAGTGCGAACAGACTGAAAGCCAAAAACATTCAGTACTTC. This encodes CSANRLKAKNIQYF.

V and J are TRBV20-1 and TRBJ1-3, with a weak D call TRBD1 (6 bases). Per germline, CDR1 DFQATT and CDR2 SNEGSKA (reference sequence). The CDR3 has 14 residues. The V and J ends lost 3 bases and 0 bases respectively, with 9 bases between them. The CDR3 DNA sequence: TGCAGTGCTAGGGACAGTCACTCTGGAAACACCATATATTTT. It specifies CSARDSHSGNTIYF.

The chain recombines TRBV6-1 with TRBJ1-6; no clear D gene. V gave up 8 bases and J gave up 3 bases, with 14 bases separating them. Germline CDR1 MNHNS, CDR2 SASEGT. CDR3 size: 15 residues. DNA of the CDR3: TGTGCCAGCTCCCCCGGGCAGAACTATAATTCACCCCTCCACTTT. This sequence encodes CASSPGQNYNSPLHF.

The DNA for the CDR3 is TGTGCCAGCAGCTTAGAAGGGTCGGGACGGTCTAACTATGGCTACACCTTC. It encodes CASSLEGSGRSNYGYTF. This chain uses TRBV7-8 with TRBJ1-2, with a possible D match to TRBD1 (5 bases). Germline CDR1 and CDR2: SGHVS and FQNEAQ. Trimming pared 1 base from V and 0 bases from J, leaving 15 bases between. The CDR3 contains 17 residues.

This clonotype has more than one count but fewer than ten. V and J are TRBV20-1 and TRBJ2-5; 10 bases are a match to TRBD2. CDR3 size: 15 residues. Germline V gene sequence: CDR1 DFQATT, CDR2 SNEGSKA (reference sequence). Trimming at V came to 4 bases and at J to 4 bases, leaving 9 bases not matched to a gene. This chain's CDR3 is CSAIKRGGLGETQYF. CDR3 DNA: TGCAGTGCTATCAAGCGGGGGGGCCTGGGAGAGACCCAGTACTTC.